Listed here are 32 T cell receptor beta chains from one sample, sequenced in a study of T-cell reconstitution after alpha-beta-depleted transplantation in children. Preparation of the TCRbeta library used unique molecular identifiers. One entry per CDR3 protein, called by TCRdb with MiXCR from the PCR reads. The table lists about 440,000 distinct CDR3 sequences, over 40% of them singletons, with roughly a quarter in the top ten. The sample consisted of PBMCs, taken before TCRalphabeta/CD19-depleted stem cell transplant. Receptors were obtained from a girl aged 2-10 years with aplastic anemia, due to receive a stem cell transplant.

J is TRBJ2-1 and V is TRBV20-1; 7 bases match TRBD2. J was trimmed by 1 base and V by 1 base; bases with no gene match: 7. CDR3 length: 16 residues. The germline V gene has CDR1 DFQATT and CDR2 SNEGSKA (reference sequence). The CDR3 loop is CSARGRAGMSYNEQFF. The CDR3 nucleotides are TGCAGTGCTAGAGGGAGAGCGGGAATGTCCTACAATGAGCAGTTCTTC.

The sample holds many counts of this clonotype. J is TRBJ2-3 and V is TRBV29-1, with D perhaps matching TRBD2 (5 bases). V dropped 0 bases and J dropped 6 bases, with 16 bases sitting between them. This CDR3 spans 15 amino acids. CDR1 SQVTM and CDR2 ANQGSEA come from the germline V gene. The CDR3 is CSVEDNWDSVDTQYF. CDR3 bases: TGCAGCGTTGAAGATAACTGGGATAGCGTGGATACGCAGTATTTT.

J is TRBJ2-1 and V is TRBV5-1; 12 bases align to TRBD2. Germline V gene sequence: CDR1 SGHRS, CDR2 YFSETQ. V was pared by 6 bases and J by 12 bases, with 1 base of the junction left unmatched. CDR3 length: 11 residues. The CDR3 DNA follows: TGCGCCAGCATGACTAGCGGGAGGCAGTTCTTC. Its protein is CASMTSGRQFF.

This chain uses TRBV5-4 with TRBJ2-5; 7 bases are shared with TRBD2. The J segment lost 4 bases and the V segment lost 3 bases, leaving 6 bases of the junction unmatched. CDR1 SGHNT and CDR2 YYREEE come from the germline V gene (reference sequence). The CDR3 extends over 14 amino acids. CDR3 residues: CASSSSSGRETQYF. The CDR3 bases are TGTGCCAGCAGCTCCTCTAGCGGCCGAGAGACCCAGTACTTC.

CDR3 sequence (DNA): TGCAGTGCTAGGGGACAGCCCACCAATCAGCCCCAGCATTTT. Amino acid sequence: CSARGQPTNQPQHF. This chain connects TRBV20-1 to TRBJ1-5; 7 bases fit TRBD1. Trimming at V came to 3 bases and at J to 3 bases, leaving 5 bases not matched to a gene. The CDR3 is made up of 14 amino acids. Looked up from germline, CDR1 is DFQATT and CDR2 is SNEGSKA (reference sequence).

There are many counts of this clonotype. The CDR3 loop is CASRGTGYNEQFF. CDR3 DNA: TGCGCCAGCAGAGGGACAGGGTACAATGAGCAGTTCTTC. The rearrangement links TRBV10-2 to TRBJ2-1; the match to TRBD1 covers 9 bases. CDR1 and CDR2 (germline): WSHSY, SAAADI. Trimming removed 6 bases from V and 4 bases from J; junction bases left unmatched: 1. The CDR3 is 13 residues long.

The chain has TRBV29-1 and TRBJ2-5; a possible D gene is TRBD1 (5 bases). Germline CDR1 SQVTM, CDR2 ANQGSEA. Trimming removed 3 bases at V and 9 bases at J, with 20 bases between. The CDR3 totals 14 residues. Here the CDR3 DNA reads TGCAGCGTTGAGAAGACGGACGGGTCCAGGGCCCAGTACTTC. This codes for CSVEKTDGSRAQYF.

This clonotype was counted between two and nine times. The CDR3 region has the DNA TGTGCCAGCACCTACCTCCCGACCACCGAGCAGTTCTTC. It encodes CASTYLPTTEQFF. The rearrangement uses TRBV27 and TRBJ2-1; D remains ambiguous. Trimming pared 7 bases from V and 10 bases from J, leaving 17 bases between. CDR1 is MNHEY and CDR2 is SMNVEV in the germline V gene (reference sequence). This CDR3 is 13 amino acids long.

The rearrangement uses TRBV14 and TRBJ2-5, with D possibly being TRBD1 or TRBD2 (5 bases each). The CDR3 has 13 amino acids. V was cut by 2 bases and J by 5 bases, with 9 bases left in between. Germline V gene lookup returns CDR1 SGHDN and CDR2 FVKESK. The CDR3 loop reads CASSQNWGETQYF. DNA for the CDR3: TGTGCCAGCAGCCAAAATTGGGGGGAGACCCAGTACTTC. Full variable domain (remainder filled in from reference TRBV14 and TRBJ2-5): EAGVTQFPSHSVIEKGQTVTLRCDPISGHDNLYWYRRVMGKEIKFLLHFVKESKQDESGMPNNRFLAERTGGTYSTLKVQPAELEDSGVYFCASSQNWGETQYFGPGTRLLVL.

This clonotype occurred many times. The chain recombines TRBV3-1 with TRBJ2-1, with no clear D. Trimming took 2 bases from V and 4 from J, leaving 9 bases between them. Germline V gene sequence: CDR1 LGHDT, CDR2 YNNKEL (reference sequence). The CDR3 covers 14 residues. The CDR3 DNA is TGTGCCAGCAGCCAACAGCGCGGATACAATGAGCAGTTCTTC. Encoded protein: CASSQQRGYNEQFF.

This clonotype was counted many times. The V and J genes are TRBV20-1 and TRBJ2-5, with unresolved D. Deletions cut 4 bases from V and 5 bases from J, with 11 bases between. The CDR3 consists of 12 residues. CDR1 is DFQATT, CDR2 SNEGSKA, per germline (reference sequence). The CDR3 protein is CSAINRAETQYF. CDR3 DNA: TGCAGTGCTATAAACCGGGCGGAGACCCAGTACTTC.

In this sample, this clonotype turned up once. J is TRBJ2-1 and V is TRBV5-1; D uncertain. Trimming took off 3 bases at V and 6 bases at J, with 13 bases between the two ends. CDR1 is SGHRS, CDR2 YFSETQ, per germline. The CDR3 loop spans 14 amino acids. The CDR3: CASSSLTLLNEQFF. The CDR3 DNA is TGCGCCAGCAGCTCTCTGACCCTCCTCAATGAGCAGTTCTTC.

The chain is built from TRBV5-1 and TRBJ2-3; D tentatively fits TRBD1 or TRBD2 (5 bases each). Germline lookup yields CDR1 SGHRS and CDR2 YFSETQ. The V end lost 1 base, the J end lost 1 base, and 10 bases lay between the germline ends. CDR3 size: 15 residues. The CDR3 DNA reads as TGCGCCAGCAGCTTGCTGACGGGGCGCACAGATACGCAGTATTTT. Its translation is CASSLLTGRTDTQYF.

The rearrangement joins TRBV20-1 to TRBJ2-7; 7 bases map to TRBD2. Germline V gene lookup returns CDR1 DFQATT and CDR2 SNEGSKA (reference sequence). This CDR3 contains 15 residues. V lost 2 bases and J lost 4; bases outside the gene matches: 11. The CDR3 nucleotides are TGCAGTGCTAGAAATTATAGCGGGTACTCGTACGAGCAGTACTTC. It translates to CSARNYSGYSYEQYF.

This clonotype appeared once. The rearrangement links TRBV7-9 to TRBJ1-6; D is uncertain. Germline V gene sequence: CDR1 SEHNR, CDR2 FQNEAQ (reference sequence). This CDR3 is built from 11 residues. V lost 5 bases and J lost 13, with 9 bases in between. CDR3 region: CASSGEGPLHF. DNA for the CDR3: TGTGCCAGCAGCGGCGAAGGTCCCCTCCACTTT.

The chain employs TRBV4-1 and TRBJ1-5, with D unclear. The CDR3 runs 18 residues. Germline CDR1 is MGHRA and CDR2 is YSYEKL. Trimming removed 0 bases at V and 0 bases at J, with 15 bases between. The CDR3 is CASSQDGRVGHSNQPQHF. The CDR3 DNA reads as TGCGCCAGCAGCCAAGATGGGAGGGTGGGTCATAGCAATCAGCCCCAGCATTTT.

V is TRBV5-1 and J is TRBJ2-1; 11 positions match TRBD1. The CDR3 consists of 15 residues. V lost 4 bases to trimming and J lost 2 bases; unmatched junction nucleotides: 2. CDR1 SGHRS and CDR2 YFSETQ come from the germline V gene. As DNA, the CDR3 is TGCGCCAGCAGCCGGACAGGGGGCCCCTACAATGAGCAGTTCTTC. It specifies CASSRTGGPYNEQFF.

The CDR3 DNA follows: TGCAGCGTTAAACAGTGGGGCCCTAGCACAGATACGCAGTATTTT. Amino acids: CSVKQWGPSTDTQYF. The rearrangement uses TRBV29-1 and TRBJ2-3, with D perhaps matching TRBD1 (5 bases). CDR3 length: 15 residues. Germline V CDR1 and CDR2: SQVTM, ANQGSEA. V gave up 5 bases and J gave up 0 bases, with 15 bases separating them.

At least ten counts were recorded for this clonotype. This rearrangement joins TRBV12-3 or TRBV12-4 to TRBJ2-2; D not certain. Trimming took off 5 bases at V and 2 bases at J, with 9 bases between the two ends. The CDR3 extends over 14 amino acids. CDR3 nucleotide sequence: TGTGCCAGCAGTCTTGCTTTCAACACCGGGGAGCTGTTTTTT. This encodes CASSLAFNTGELFF.

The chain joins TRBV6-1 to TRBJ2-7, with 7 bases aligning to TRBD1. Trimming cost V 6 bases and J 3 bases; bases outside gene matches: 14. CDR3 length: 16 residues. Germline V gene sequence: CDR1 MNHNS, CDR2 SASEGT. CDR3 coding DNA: TGTGCCAGCAGCCCAACGGTAGGGGACAGAGACTACGAGCAGTACTTC. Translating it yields CASSPTVGDRDYEQYF.

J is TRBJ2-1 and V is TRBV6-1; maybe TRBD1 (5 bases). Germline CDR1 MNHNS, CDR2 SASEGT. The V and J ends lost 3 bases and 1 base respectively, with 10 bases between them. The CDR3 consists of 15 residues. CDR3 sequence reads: CASSEMAGSYNEQFF. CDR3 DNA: TGTGCCAGCAGTGAGATGGCAGGGTCCTACAATGAGCAGTTCTTC.

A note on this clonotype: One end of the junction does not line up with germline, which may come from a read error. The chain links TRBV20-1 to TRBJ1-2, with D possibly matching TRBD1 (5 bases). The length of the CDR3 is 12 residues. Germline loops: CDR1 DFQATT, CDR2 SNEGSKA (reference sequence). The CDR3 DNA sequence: TGCTGTGCTAGTGGGACTCAGGATGGCTACACCTTC. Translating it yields CCASGTQDGYTF.

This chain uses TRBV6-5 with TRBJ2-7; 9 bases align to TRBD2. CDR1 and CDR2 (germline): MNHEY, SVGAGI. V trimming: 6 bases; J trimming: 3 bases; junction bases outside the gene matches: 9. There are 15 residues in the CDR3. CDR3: CASRSSTSGFYEQYF. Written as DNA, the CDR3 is TGTGCCAGCAGGTCGTCGACTAGCGGCTTCTACGAGCAGTACTTC.

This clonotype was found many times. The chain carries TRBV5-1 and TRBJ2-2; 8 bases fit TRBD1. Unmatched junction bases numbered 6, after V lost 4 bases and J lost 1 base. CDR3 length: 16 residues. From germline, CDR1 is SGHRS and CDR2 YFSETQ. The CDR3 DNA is TGCGCCAGCAGCCTCGGGACAGGTGTGAACACCGGGGAGCTGTTTTTT. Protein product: CASSLGTGVNTGELFF.

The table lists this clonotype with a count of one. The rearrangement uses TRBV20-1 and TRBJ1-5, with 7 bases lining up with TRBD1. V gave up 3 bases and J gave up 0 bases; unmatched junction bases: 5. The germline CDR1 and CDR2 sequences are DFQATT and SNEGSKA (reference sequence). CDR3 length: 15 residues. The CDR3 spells CSASRGRISNQPQHF. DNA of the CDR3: TGCAGTGCTAGTAGGGGGCGTATTAGCAATCAGCCCCAGCATTTT.

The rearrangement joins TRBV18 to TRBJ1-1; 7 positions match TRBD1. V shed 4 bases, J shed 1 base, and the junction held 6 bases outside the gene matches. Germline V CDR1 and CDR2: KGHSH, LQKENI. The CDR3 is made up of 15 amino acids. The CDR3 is CASSLDRDWNTEAFF. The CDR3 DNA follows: TGTGCCAGCTCACTTGACAGGGATTGGAACACTGAAGCTTTCTTT.

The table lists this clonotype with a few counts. The CDR3 spells CSFERGGGYTF. CDR3 bases: TGCAGCTTCGAGAGGGGCGGTGGCTACACCTTC. The chain couples TRBV29-1 to TRBJ1-2, with a weak D call TRBD1 (5 bases). Trimming left V 8 bases short and J 7 bases short, with 14 bases between. Germline V gene data show CDR1 as SQVTM and CDR2 as ANQGSEA. The CDR3 loop spans 11 amino acids.

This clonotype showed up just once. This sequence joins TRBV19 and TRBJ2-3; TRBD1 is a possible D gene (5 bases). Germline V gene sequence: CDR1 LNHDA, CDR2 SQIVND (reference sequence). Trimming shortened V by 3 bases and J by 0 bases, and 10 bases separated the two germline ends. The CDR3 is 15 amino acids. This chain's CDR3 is CASSISRASTDTQYF. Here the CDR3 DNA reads TGTGCCAGTAGTATTTCCAGGGCCAGCACAGATACGCAGTATTTT.

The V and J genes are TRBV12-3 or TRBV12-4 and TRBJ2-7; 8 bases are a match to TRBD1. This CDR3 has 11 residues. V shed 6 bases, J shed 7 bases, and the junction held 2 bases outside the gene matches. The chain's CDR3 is CASRDRGEQYF. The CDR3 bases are TGTGCCAGCAGAGACAGGGGTGAGCAGTACTTC.

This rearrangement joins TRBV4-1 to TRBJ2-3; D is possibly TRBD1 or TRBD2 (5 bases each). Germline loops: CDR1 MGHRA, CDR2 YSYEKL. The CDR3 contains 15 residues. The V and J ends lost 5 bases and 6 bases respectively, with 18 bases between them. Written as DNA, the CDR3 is TGCGCCAGCAGCGCTAGCCAGGGTTGGTCCGATACGCAGTATTTT. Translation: CASSASQGWSDTQYF.

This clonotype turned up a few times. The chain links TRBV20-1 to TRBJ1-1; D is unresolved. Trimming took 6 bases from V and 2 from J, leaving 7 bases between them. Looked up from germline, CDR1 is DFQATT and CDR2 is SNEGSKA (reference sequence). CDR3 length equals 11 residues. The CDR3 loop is CSAWTNTEAFF. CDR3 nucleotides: TGCAGTGCATGGACCAACACTGAAGCTTTCTTT.

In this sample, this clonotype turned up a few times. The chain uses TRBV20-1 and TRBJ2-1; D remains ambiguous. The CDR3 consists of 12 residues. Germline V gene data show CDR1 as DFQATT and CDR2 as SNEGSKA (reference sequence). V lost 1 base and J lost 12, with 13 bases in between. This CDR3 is CSARVAGNRQFF. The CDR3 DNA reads TGCAGTGCTAGAGTGGCCGGAAATAGGCAGTTCTTC.